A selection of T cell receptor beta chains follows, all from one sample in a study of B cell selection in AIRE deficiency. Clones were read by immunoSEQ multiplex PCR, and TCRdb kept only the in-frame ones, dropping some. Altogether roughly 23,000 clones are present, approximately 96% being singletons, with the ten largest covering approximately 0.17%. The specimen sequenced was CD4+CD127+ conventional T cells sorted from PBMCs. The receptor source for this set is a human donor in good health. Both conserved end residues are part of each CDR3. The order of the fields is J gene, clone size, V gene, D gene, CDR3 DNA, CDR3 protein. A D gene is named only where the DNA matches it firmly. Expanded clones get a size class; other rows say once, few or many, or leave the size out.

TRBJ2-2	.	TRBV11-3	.	TGTGCCAGCAGCCTGGACGACACCGGGGAGCTGTTTTTT	CASSLDDTGELFF
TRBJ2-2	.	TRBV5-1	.	TGCGCCAGCAGCTTCGAACCGAATCCCACCGGGGAGCTGTTTTTT	CASSFEPNPTGELFF
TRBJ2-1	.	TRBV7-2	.	TGTGCCAGCAGCTTTAAACTAGAGCAGTTCTTC	CASSFKLEQFF
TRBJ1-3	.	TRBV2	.	TGTGCCAGCAGTCCGGAGGGAGTGTCCGGAAACACCATATATTTT	CASSPEGVSGNTIYF
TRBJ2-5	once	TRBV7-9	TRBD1	TGTGCCAGCAGACCCGGGACAGAGCAAGAGACCCAGTACTTC	CASRPGTEQETQYF
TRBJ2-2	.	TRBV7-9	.	TGTGCCAGCAGCTTGACGGCGGTAAACACCGGGGAGCTGTTTTTT	CASSLTAVNTGELFF
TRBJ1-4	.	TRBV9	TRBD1	TGTGCCAGCAGCGCCGACACGACAGGGGACCCCTCAACTAATGAAAAACTGTTTTTT	CASSADTTGDPSTNEKLFF
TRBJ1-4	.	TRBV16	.	TGTGCCAGCAGCCAATCAGACAGACACAATGAAAAACTGTTTTTT	CASSQSDRHNEKLFF
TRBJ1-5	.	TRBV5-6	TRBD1	TGTGCCAGCAGCTTGGTGGCAGGGGGGAGCAATCAGCCCCAGCATTTT	CASSLVAGGSNQPQHF
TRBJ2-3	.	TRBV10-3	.	TGTGCCATCAGTCTTGGGACTAGCACAGATACGCAGTATTTT	CAISLGTSTDTQYF
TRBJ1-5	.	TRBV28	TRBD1	TGTGCCAGCAGTTTGATCAGGGGGCTCCCTCAGCCCCAGCATTTT	CASSLIRGLPQPQHF
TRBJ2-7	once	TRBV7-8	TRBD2	TGTGCCAGCAGCCCAGTGACTAGCGGGGCCTCCTACGAGCAGTACTTC	CASSPVTSGASYEQYF
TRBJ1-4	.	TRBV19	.	TGTGCCAGTAGTATCGGCGCAGCAACTAATGAAAAACTGTTTTTT	CASSIGAATNEKLFF
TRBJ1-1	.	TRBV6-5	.	TGTGCCAGCAGTCGGGGGGTCACTGAAGCTTTCTTT	CASSRGVTEAFF
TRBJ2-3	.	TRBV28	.	TGTGCCAGCAGTAAAACAGATACGCAGTATTTT	CASSKTDTQYF